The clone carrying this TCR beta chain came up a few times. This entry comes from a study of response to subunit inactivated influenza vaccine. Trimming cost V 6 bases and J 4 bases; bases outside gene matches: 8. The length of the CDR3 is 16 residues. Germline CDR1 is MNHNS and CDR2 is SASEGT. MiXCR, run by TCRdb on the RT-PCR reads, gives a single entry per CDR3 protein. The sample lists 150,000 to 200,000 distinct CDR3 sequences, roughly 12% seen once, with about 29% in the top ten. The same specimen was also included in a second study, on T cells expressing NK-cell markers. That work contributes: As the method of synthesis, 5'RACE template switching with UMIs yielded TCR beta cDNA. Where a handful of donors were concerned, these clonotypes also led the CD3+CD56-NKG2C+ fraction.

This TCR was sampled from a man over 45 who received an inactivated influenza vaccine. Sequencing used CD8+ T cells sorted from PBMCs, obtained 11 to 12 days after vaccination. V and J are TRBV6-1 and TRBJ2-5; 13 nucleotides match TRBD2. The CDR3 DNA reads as TGTGCCAGCAGCCGCCCGACTAGCGGGGGGCTAGAGACCCAGTACTTC. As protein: CASSRPTSGGLETQYF.